The subject of this entry is one TCR beta chain. Its antigen is as yet unknown. The entry originates in a study of cytomegalovirus exposure and HLA in healthy donors. General study findings and limits: For presence/absence analyses, sequencing depth was assumed to be roughly uniform across donors. HLA alleles showed associations with 15,000 to 20,000 TCR beta sequences in a later analysis, at a 0.05 false discovery rate. An analysis that came later showed most CMV-associated TCR beta chains appearing HLA-restricted.

The V segment lost 0 bases and the J segment 3 bases; nucleotides outside the gene matches: 11. In germline, CDR1 is KGHSH, CDR2 LQKENI. This CDR3 is 18 amino acids long. The PCR employed 60 Vbeta primers together with 13 Jbeta primers. Clones were read by immunoSEQ multiplex PCR, and TCRdb kept only the in-frame ones, dropping some. The profile shows 95,000 to 130,000 clones, approximately 80% of them singletons. Sequenced input: PBMCs. The chain uses TRBV18 and TRBJ2-7; 10 nucleotides align to TRBD2. This clonotype was sampled from a young woman in good health and CMV-seronegative. The CDR3: CASSPPSQREGFDYEQYF. CDR3 in DNA: TGTGCCAGCTCACCACCGTCCCAGCGGGAGGGATTCGACTACGAGCAGTACTTC.